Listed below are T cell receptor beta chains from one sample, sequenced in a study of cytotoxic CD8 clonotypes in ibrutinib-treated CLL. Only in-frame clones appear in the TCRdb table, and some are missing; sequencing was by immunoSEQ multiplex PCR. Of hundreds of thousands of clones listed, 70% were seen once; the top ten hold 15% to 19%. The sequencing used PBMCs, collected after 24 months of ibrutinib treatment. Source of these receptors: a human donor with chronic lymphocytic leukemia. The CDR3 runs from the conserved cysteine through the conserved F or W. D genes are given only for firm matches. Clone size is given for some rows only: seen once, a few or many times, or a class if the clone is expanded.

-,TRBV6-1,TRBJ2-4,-,TGTGCCACCAAACTGGAAAACATTCAGTACTTC,CATKLENIQYF
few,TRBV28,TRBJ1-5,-,TGTGCCAGCAGTTTCGTAAACGATCAGCCCCAGCATTTT,CASSFVNDQPQHF
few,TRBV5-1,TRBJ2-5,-,TGCGCCAGCAGCTACCAAGAGACCCAGTACTTC,CASSYQETQYF
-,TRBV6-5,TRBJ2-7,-,TGTGCCAGCACGGACCTACCCCACGAGCAGTACTTC,CASTDLPHEQYF
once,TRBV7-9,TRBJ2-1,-,TGTGCCAGCAGCTTGGACGGCGACAATGAGCAGTTCTTC,CASSLDGDNEQFF
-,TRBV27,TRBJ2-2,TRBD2,TGTGCCAGCAGTTTTTTAGCGGGGAACACCGGGGAGCTGTTTTTT,CASSFLAGNTGELFF
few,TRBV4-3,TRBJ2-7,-,TGCGCCAGCAGCCAAGAGCTGTCGCTATCCTACGAGCAGTACTTC,CASSQELSLSYEQYF
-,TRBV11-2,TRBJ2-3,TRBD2,TGTGCCAGCAGCGTACTAGCGGCTCGCACAGATACGCAGTATTTT,CASSVLAARTDTQYF
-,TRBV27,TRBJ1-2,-,TGTGCCAGCAGTGGGGGGAATGGCTACACCTTC,CASSGGNGYTF
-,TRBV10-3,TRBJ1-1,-,TGTGCCATCAGTGTTAACCCTGTGTTCGGGGACACTGAAGCTTTCTTT,CAISVNPVFGDTEAFF
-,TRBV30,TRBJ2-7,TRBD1,TGTGCCTTGAGACAGGGGGAGCAGTACTTC,CALRQGEQYF
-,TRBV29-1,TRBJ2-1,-,TGCAGCGTTGACCACTTGAGGGTGGATGAGCAGTTCTTC,CSVDHLRVDEQFF
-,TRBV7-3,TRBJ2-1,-,TGTGCCAGCTGGGCTAAGCAGTTCTTC,CASWAKQFF
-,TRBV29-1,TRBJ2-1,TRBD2,TGCAGCGTTGAAGGCCTAGCGGGGTTATACAATGAGCAGTTCTTC,CSVEGLAGLYNEQFF
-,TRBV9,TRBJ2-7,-,TGTGCCAGCAGCGAGGGGGTAATTACCTACGAGCAGTACTTC,CASSEGVITYEQYF